This T cell receptor beta chain comes out of a study of blood T cells in healthy people across ages. This clonotype was observed many times. Primed by a sample-barcoded 5' primer and a J-beta primer mix, a second PCR proceeded for about 6 to 11 cycles. MiXCR, run by TCRdb on the 5' RACE reads, gives a single entry per CDR3 protein. The table has 550,000 to 800,000 distinct CDR3 sequences, approximately 30% seen once. CDR1 and CDR2 from the germline V gene are SGHRS and YFSETQ. V dropped 1 base and J dropped 4; count of bases not matched to a gene: 2. CDR3 length: 14 amino acids. This TCR was sampled from a woman of 80 years or more in good health. This chain connects TRBV5-1 to TRBJ2-5, with 9 positions matching TRBD1. Specimen: blood. CDR3: CASSLTTGGETQYF. The DNA for the CDR3 is TGCGCCAGCAGCTTGACGACAGGGGGAGAGACCCAGTACTTC.